The 30 T cell receptor beta chains listed next were all sequenced from one sample in a study of patients and donors after allogeneic stem cell transplantation (dated by TCRdb to 2018 to 2020). Libraries were built with RT-PCR. Instrument on record: NextSeq 550. The public reads were reanalyzed by TCRdb: fastp trimming at Q25, MiXCR alignment, in-frame beta chains only. One record per CDR3 amino acid sequence lists the most common genes and DNA. The sample includes roughly 150,000 distinct CDR3 sequences, with nearly 25% observed a single time. Roughly 27% of the sample comes from the top ten. Sequenced material: blood, either unsorted or a sorted T cell fraction (not recorded which). Every receptor here comes from a human donor who was either an allogeneic HSCT recipient or a stem cell or donor lymphocyte infusion donor (not recorded which). It is not recorded whose cells these are; they may come from a transplant donor.

This clonotype was seen a few times. V usage is TRBV29-1 and J usage is TRBJ2-7; D possibly corresponds to TRBD2 (5 bases). The CDR3 runs 13 residues. CDR1 and CDR2 from the germline V gene are SQVTM and ANQGSEA. V lost 6 bases to trimming and J lost 6 bases, with 18 bases between them. Here the CDR3 DNA reads TGCAGCGTAGTAACGGACCGGAGGTGCGAGCAGTACTTC. Encoded protein: CSVVTDRRCEQYF.

This rearrangement joins TRBV10-3 to TRBJ2-1; TRBD1 aligns across 8 bases. J was trimmed by 8 bases and V by 5 bases; bases with no gene match: 5. The CDR3 extends over 13 amino acids. Germline lookup yields CDR1 ENHRY and CDR2 SYGVKD. The CDR3 DNA reads as TGTGCCATCAGTCTGGACAGGGCCTATGAGCAGTTCTTC. Its protein is CAISLDRAYEQFF.

The sample holds a few counts of this clonotype. The chain couples TRBV11-1 to TRBJ2-2; D is unresolved. The V and J ends lost 6 bases and 3 bases respectively, with 8 bases between them. Germline V gene sequence: CDR1 SGHAT, CDR2 FQDESV (reference sequence). The CDR3 extends over 13 amino acids. In nucleotides, the CDR3 is TGTGCCAGCAGTTTCGTGTACACCGGGGAGCTGTTTTTT. Its protein product is CASSFVYTGELFF.

There are a few counts of this clonotype. The chain uses TRBV12-3 or TRBV12-4 and TRBJ2-1, with 12 bases that match TRBD2. The trim removed 3 bases at V and 8 bases at J, leaving 11 bases unmatched. The CDR3 covers 17 residues. CDR3 loop: CASSFGLAGGYSYEQFF. Written as DNA, the CDR3 is TGTGCCAGCAGTTTCGGGCTAGCGGGAGGGTACAGCTATGAGCAGTTCTTC.

With respect to this clonotype: An end of the junction does not agree with germline; a read error may underlie this. The gene calls are TRBV5-1 and TRBJ2-1, with D unresolved. Germline V gene sequence: CDR1 SGHRS, CDR2 YFSETQ. This CDR3 has 12 amino acids. In DNA, the CDR3 is TGCGCCAGCAGCTCTGATCGGACCAGAACAGTATTC. Protein: CASSSDRTRTVF.

Concerning this clonotype itself: Its ends do not fully match the called genes, so a read error is possible. The chain couples TRBV7-9 to TRBJ1-1; D not certain. CDR3 size: 12 residues. Per the germline V gene, CDR1 is SEHNR and CDR2 is FQNEAQ (reference sequence). In nucleotides, the CDR3 is TGTGCCAGCAGCCCCGTCGACACTGAAGCTCTCTTT. Protein sequence: CASSPVDTEALF.

This clonotype was seen a handful of times. This sequence joins TRBV6-2 or TRBV6-3 and TRBJ1-2; D is ambiguous. This CDR3 has 13 residues. Germline loops: CDR1 MNHEY, CDR2 SVGEGT. Trimming took off 4 bases at V and 6 bases at J, with 12 bases between the two ends. As DNA, the CDR3 is TGTGCCAGCAGTTGGCAACTGGGCGATGGCTACACCTTC. Translating gives CASSWQLGDGYTF.

This clonotype was observed a few times. V and J are TRBV14 and TRBJ1-1; D unclear. CDR3 size: 16 residues. Germline CDR1 reads SGHDN; CDR2 reads FVKESK. Deletions cut 1 base from V and 3 bases from J, with 15 bases between. The CDR3 loop is CASSQVNKVRYTEAFF. The CDR3 DNA reads as TGTGCCAGCAGCCAAGTTAACAAGGTCCGGTACACTGAAGCTTTCTTT.

The chain joins TRBV5-1 to TRBJ1-2; TRBD1 agrees at 7 bases. This CDR3 region has 13 residues. With 4 bases clipped from V and 2 bases from J, the junction kept 2 bases outside the gene matches. CDR1 SGHRS and CDR2 YFSETQ come from the germline V gene. The CDR3 DNA reads TGCGCCAGCAGCATCAGGGGGAACTATGGCTACACCTTC. Translation gives CASSIRGNYGYTF. The variable domain in full, with the rest retrieved from reference TRBV5-1 and TRBJ1-2, is KAGVTQTPRYLIKTRGQQVTLSCSPISGHRSVSWYQQTPGQGLQFLFEYFSETQRNKGNFPGRFSGRQFSNSRSEMNVSTLELGDSALYLCASSIRGNYGYTFGSGTRLTVV.

In this sample, this clonotype turned up a few times. The J gene is TRBJ1-4, the V gene TRBV4-2; no reliable D call. The germline CDR1 and CDR2 sequences are LGHNA and YNFKEQ. V was cut by 4 bases and J by 7 bases, with 13 bases left in between. The CDR3 length is 14 residues. The DNA of the CDR3 is TGTGCCAGCAGCCCGACGGCCTCGGGTGAAAAACTGTTTTTT. This codes for CASSPTASGEKLFF.

This clonotype appeared a few times. The rearrangement links TRBV12-3 or TRBV12-4 to TRBJ1-1; D is ambiguous. V shed 3 bases and J shed 0 bases, with 14 bases lying between them. CDR3 length: 16 residues. CDR3 amino acids: CASSFNKAAMNTEAFF. CDR3 sequence (DNA): TGTGCCAGCAGTTTTAATAAGGCGGCTATGAACACTGAAGCTTTCTTT.

This chain connects TRBV5-1 to TRBJ2-7; D ambiguous. The V gene lost 4 bases and the J gene lost 3 bases, with 14 bases spanning the gap. Germline V gene lookup returns CDR1 SGHRS and CDR2 YFSETQ. This CDR3 spans 14 amino acids. The CDR3 nucleotides read TGCGCCAGCAGCCCCCTGGCACCTGGCTACGAGCAGTACTTC. Its protein is CASSPLAPGYEQYF.

This clonotype has just a few counts. The chain carries TRBV29-1 and TRBJ2-5, with unresolved D. This CDR3 is 15 amino acids long. The V gene's germline CDR1 is SQVTM and CDR2 ANQGSEA. Trimming pared 7 bases from V and 5 bases from J, leaving 23 bases between. The CDR3 bases are TGCAGCGCCCCGTCGACCCCTCGGGCTTACGAGACCCAGTACTTC. Residues: CSAPSTPRAYETQYF.

This clonotype has a count of ten or more. The gene calls are TRBV9 and TRBJ1-2; 10 bases agree with TRBD1. The germline gives CDR1 SGDLS, CDR2 YYNGEE. With 4 bases clipped from V and 6 bases from J, the junction kept 3 bases outside the gene matches. The length of the CDR3 is 13 residues. In DNA, the CDR3 is TGTGCCAGCAGCTCTGGACAGGGGGATGGCTACACCTTC. Translated: CASSSGQGDGYTF. The full variable domain, rest sourced from reference TRBV9 and TRBJ1-2, is DSGVTQTPKHLITATGQRVTLRCSPRSGDLSVYWYQQSLDQGLQFLIQYYNGEERAKGNILERFSAQQFPDLHSELNLSSLELGDSALYFCASSSGQGDGYTFGSGTRLTVV.

This clonotype was observed a handful of times. This chain uses TRBV9 with TRBJ2-3; D unresolved. V gave up 0 bases and J gave up 1 base, with 15 bases separating them. This CDR3 spans 17 amino acids. Germline V gene sequence: CDR1 SGDLS, CDR2 YYNGEE. CDR3 nucleotides: TGTGCCAGCAGCGTAGCCCCGAAAGGATTCGGCACAGATACGCAGTATTTT. It translates to CASSVAPKGFGTDTQYF.

In its sample, this clonotype was seen a few times. The chain uses TRBV12-3 or TRBV12-4 and TRBJ2-2, with 8 nucleotides matching TRBD1. The CDR3 is made up of 15 amino acids. With 7 bases clipped from V and 7 bases from J, the junction kept 11 bases outside the gene matches. The chain's CDR3 is CASMRPGGFIGELFF. For the CDR3, the DNA is TGTGCCAGCATGAGACCAGGGGGCTTCATCGGGGAGCTGTTTTTT.

This clonotype was seen a handful of times. V and J are TRBV5-1 and TRBJ2-7; a weak D match, TRBD1 (6 bases). V dropped 7 bases and J dropped 3 bases, with 11 bases sitting between them. CDR1 and CDR2 (germline): SGHRS, YFSETQ. This CDR3 contains 12 residues. The CDR3 region has the DNA TGCGCCAGCTCAGGACAGAACTACGAGCAGTACTTC. This gives the protein CASSGQNYEQYF.

The chain combines TRBV5-1 with TRBJ2-1, with D hard to call. Trimming shortened V by 4 bases and J by 0 bases, and 14 bases separated the two germline ends. The CDR3 is made up of 16 amino acids. Germline V gene data show CDR1 as SGHRS and CDR2 as YFSETQ. As DNA, the CDR3 is TGCGCCAGCAGCCTTCCGAGCGCGAGCTCCTACAATGAGCAGTTCTTC. This translates into CASSLPSASSYNEQFF.

This rearrangement joins TRBV7-9 to TRBJ1-2; the D gene is possibly TRBD1 (5 bases). Germline V CDR1 and CDR2: SEHNR, FQNEAQ (reference sequence). The CDR3 spans 14 residues. V was shortened by 4 bases and J by 1 base, with 10 bases between the two germline ends. CDR3 nucleotides: TGTGCCAGCAGCTCACAGGAATTTAACTATGGCTACACCTTC. It is translated as CASSSQEFNYGYTF.

The chain combines TRBV21-1 with TRBJ2-3. TRBV21-1 represents a pseudogene. The CDR3 contains 15 residues. The CDR3 loop reads CASSGRTERTDTQYF. The CDR3 DNA is TGTGCCAGCAGCGGACGGACCGAGCGCACAGATACGCAGTATTTT.

This clonotype was observed a handful of times. This chain connects TRBV5-6 to TRBJ1-6; tentatively, D is TRBD1 (6 bases). Germline CDR1 SGHDT, CDR2 YYEEEE. The CDR3 is made up of 14 amino acids. V dropped 1 base and J dropped 6 bases, with 8 bases sitting between them. CDR3 protein: CASSLTGRNSPLHF. CDR3 DNA: TGTGCCAGCAGCTTGACAGGGCGTAATTCACCCCTCCACTTT.

This clonotype showed up just a few times. This rearrangement joins TRBV5-1 to TRBJ1-6, with D unresolved. Germline V gives CDR1 SGHRS, CDR2 YFSETQ. CDR3 size: 14 residues. The V and J ends lost 4 bases and 0 bases respectively, with 5 bases between them. CDR3 region: CASSDSSYNSPLHF. CDR3 sequence (DNA): TGCGCCAGCAGCGATAGCTCCTATAATTCACCCCTCCACTTT.

This clonotype was found a few times. V is TRBV10-3 and J is TRBJ2-5, with D unclear. This CDR3 has 15 residues. Germline values: CDR1 ENHRY, CDR2 SYGVKD. V dropped 10 bases and J dropped 1 base, with 19 bases sitting between them. The DNA for the CDR3 is TGTGCCACCGCCGACGGTGGGGTCATCCAAGAGACCCAGTACTTC. Its translation: CATADGGVIQETQYF.

The chain has TRBV24-1 and TRBJ2-3, with TRBD1 identical over 7 bases. With 3 bases clipped from V and 2 bases from J, the junction kept 7 bases outside the gene matches. The CDR3 spans 16 residues. In germline, CDR1 is KGHDR, CDR2 SFDVKD. The CDR3 coding sequence is TGTGCCACCAGTGATACCGGGACAGAAAACACAGATACGCAGTATTTT. Residues: CATSDTGTENTDTQYF.

In its sample, this clonotype was seen a few times. The chain employs TRBV6-5 and TRBJ2-1; TRBD2 might be the D (6 bases). The length of the CDR3 is 15 residues. Trimming removed 4 bases at V and 3 bases at J, with 13 bases between. The V gene's germline CDR1 is MNHEY and CDR2 SVGAGI. CDR3 residues: CASSLSGLGYNEQFF. CDR3 bases: TGTGCCAGCAGTTTAAGCGGGTTGGGCTACAATGAGCAGTTCTTC.

The chain couples TRBV4-1 to TRBJ1-4; D call uncertain. From germline, CDR1 is MGHRA and CDR2 YSYEKL. The CDR3 spans 18 residues. Trimming removed 1 base at V and 5 bases at J, with 20 bases between. The CDR3 DNA is TGCGCCAGCAGCCAAGGTGACGGAGGGAGACGGTTAAATGAAAAACTGTTTTTT. Translated: CASSQGDGGRRLNEKLFF.

The chain employs TRBV24-1 and TRBJ2-7; unclear D gene. V gave up 3 bases and J gave up 6 bases, with 8 bases separating them. The germline V gene encodes CDR1 KGHDR and CDR2 SFDVKD. This CDR3 has 12 amino acids. Here the CDR3 reads CATSDHRPEQYF. CDR3 sequence (DNA): TGTGCCACCAGTGATCACCGACCCGAGCAGTACTTC.

This clonotype was seen at least ten times. The CDR3 sequence is CASSPGGNTEAFF. The CDR3 region has the DNA TGTGCCAGCAGCCCGGGGGGGAACACTGAAGCTTTCTTT. V usage is TRBV7-2 and J usage is TRBJ1-1; TRBD1 might be the D (5 bases). CDR1 is SGHTA and CDR2 is FQGNSA in the germline V gene. The CDR3 is made up of 13 amino acids. V lost 5 bases, J lost 1 base, and 8 bases lay in between.

The chain joins TRBV7-2 to TRBJ2-3, with 12 bases lining up with TRBD2. V shed 4 bases and J 3 bases; nucleotides not matched to a gene: 8. There are 17 residues in the CDR3. Germline CDR1 and CDR2: SGHTA and FQGNSA. CDR3 in amino acids: CASSSRTSGDRTDTQYF. CDR3 coding DNA: TGTGCCAGCAGCTCTAGGACTAGCGGGGACCGAACAGATACGCAGTATTTT.

The chain links TRBV7-9 to TRBJ1-5; D unresolved. Germline CDR1 reads SEHNR; CDR2 reads FQNEAQ (reference sequence). The CDR3 is 14 residues long. V gave up 5 bases and J gave up 0 bases, with 8 bases separating them. The CDR3 region has the DNA TGTGCCAGCAGCCTAGAATTTAGCAATCAGCCCCAGCATTTT. Translation gives CASSLEFSNQPQHF.